This is a list of T cell receptor beta chains from one sample in a study of blood T cell repertoires in COVID-19. TCRdb's copy holds only in-frame clones and misses some; the assay was immunoSEQ multiplex PCR. Seen here are approximately 200,000 clones, approximately 90% observed once, and the top ten hold roughly 3%. The specimen was peripheral blood. All receptors come from a man aged 25-45 years with COVID-19, enrolled during active disease. Each CDR3 is given with its conserved first and last residue. A D gene is named only where the DNA matches it firmly. The listing skips clone size in some rows; elsewhere it reads once, few, many or a size class.

TRBV6-5	TRBJ1-1	-	-	CASGSTEAFF	TGTGCGAGCGGGAGCACTGAAGCTTTCTTT
TRBV9	TRBJ1-2	TRBD1	-	CASSVEQGVGYTF	TGTGCCAGCAGCGTAGAACAGGGGGTTGGCTACACCTTC
TRBV28	TRBJ2-1	-	few	CASRGTTGNEQFF	TGTGCCAGCAGGGGGACAACTGGGAATGAGCAGTTCTTC
TRBV11-2	TRBJ2-2	TRBD1	-	CASRPGQGASGELFF	TGTGCCAGCAGACCGGGACAGGGGGCAAGCGGGGAGCTGTTTTTT
TRBV10-3	TRBJ1-1	TRBD1	-	CAIEPGTGTEAFF	TGTGCCATCGAACCCGGGACAGGCACTGAAGCTTTCTTT
TRBV20-1	TRBJ2-1	TRBD2	-	CSASPLGREGYNEQFF	TGCAGTGCTAGTCCACTCGGGCGGGAGGGATACAATGAGCAGTTCTTC
TRBV19	TRBJ1-2	TRBD1	-	CASSISRGRSLGYTF	TGTGCCAGTAGTATCTCCAGGGGGCGATCACTTGGCTACACCTTC
TRBV7-2	TRBJ2-7	TRBD1	-	CASSQGTGGEEQYF	TGTGCCAGCAGCCAAGGGACAGGGGGAGAAGAGCAGTACTTC
TRBV7-8	TRBJ1-4	-	few	CASSLSTNEKLFF	TGTGCCAGCAGCTTGTCTACTAATGAAAAACTGTTTTTT
TRBV15	TRBJ2-7	TRBD1	-	CATSNRDRAIEQYF	TGTGCCACCAGCAATCGCGACAGGGCCATCGAGCAGTACTTC
TRBV9	TRBJ1-6	TRBD1	-	CASSVGDRVRFDSPLHF	TGTGCCAGCAGCGTAGGAGACAGGGTGCGTTTTGATTCACCCCTCCACTTT
TRBV20-1	TRBJ2-1	-	-	CSASLTGNEQFF	TGCAGTGCTAGTCTGACGGGGAATGAGCAGTTCTTC
TRBV30	TRBJ1-2	TRBD1	-	CAWSDGTGDTF	TGTGCCTGGAGTGACGGAACAGGGGACACCTTC
TRBV7-8	TRBJ2-7	TRBD2	-	CASSFYGGDEQYF	TGTGCCAGCAGCTTTTACGGGGGGGACGAGCAGTACTTC
TRBV27	TRBJ2-7	TRBD2	-	CASSSVQAMGGAYEQYF	TGTGCCAGCAGCTCTGTGCAGGCAATGGGGGGGGCCTACGAGCAGTACTTC
TRBV7-9	TRBJ2-1	TRBD1	-	CASSPGTGGSDEQFF	TGTGCCAGCAGCCCAGGGACAGGGGGCTCGGATGAGCAGTTCTTC
TRBV30	TRBJ2-7	TRBD1	-	CAWSQDQRQGYYEQYF	TGTGCCTGGAGTCAGGACCAGAGACAGGGGTACTACGAGCAGTACTTC
TRBV5-1	TRBJ2-7	TRBD2	-	CASSVLVGTSGGEQYF	TGCGCCAGCAGCGTTTTGGTCGGGACTAGCGGAGGGGAGCAGTACTTC
TRBV5-1	TRBJ1-1	TRBD1	-	CASSPNLQGTGANTEAFF	TGCGCCAGCAGCCCAAACTTACAGGGGACGGGGGCCAACACTGAAGCTTTCTTT
TRBV7-2	TRBJ1-1	-	-	CASSLEDRWGMNTEAFF	TGTGCCAGCAGCTTAGAAGACAGGTGGGGCATGAACACTGAAGCTTTCTTT
TRBV7-9	TRBJ1-2	TRBD1	-	CASSFPWGTGQSYGYTF	TGTGCCAGCAGCTTCCCCTGGGGGACAGGACAGTCCTATGGCTACACCTTC
TRBV7-8	TRBJ2-1	TRBD2	-	CASSSGLENEQFF	TGTGCCAGCAGCTCGGGACTAGAAAATGAGCAGTTCTTC
TRBV18	TRBJ1-6	TRBD1	-	CASSQTGDNSPLHF	TGTGCCAGCTCACAGACAGGGGATAATTCACCCCTCCACTTT
TRBV6-2/TRBV6-3	TRBJ1-2	-	-	CASSYTLGKINYGYTF	TGTGCCAGCAGTTACACCCTCGGGAAGATTAACTATGGCTACACCTTC
TRBV5-1	TRBJ2-7	TRBD2	-	CASSGLAGGISYEQYF	TGCGCCAGCTCGGGACTAGCGGGAGGGATCTCCTACGAGCAGTACTTC
TRBV6-5	TRBJ2-2	TRBD2	-	CASSNSGGRPQLFF	TGTGCCAGCAGTAATAGCGGGGGACGCCCTCAGCTGTTTTTT
TRBV7-3	TRBJ1-6	-	-	CASSLNRGGNSPLHF	TGTGCCAGCAGCTTAAATAGGGGGGGGAATTCACCCCTCCACTTT
TRBV7-9	TRBJ2-7	TRBD1	-	CASSFTGTGWQGQYF	TGTGCCAGCAGTTTTACCGGGACAGGGTGGCAGGGGCAGTACTTC
TRBV15	TRBJ2-1	TRBD1	-	CATSRDRAGGFLSYNEQFF	TGTGCCACCAGCAGAGATCGGGCAGGGGGCTTTCTTTCCTACAATGAGCAGTTCTTC
TRBV4-3	TRBJ1-3	-	-	CASSQTRTGFGNTIYF	TGCGCCAGCAGCCAAACCAGAACAGGCTTTGGAAACACCATATATTTT
TRBV6-1	TRBJ1-5	-	once	CASSEAWTPFVGQHF	TGTGCCAGCAGTGAAGCCTGGACACCTTTTGTGGGCCAGCATTTT
TRBV5-4	TRBJ2-7	TRBD1	-	CASSVGTGSPRIQEQYF	TGTGCCAGCAGCGTCGGGACAGGATCCCCCAGAATTCAGGAGCAGTACTTC
TRBV5-4	TRBJ2-7	-	-	CASSLGRGPNSYEQYF	TGTGCCAGCAGCTTGGGCCGCGGGCCCAACTCCTACGAGCAGTACTTC
TRBV7-2	TRBJ2-7	TRBD2	-	CASSFLSGSSYEQYF	TGTGCCAGCAGCTTCCTTAGCGGGAGCTCCTACGAGCAGTACTTC
TRBV5-8	TRBJ2-2	TRBD1	-	CASSETGGNTGELFF	TGTGCCAGCAGCGAGACAGGGGGGAACACCGGGGAGCTGTTTTTT
TRBV6-5	TRBJ2-7	-	-	CASSYSQGQGSHEQYF	TGTGCCAGCAGTTACTCCCAGGGGCAGGGAAGCCACGAGCAGTACTTC
TRBV4-2	TRBJ1-1	TRBD1	-	CASSRDRGRLNTEAFF	TGTGCCAGCAGCCGGGACAGGGGGCGATTGAACACTGAAGCTTTCTTT
TRBV6-2/TRBV6-3	TRBJ1-2	-	few	CASSERQEGNYGYTF	TGTGCCAGCAGTGAGAGGCAGGAGGGGAACTATGGCTACACCTTC
TRBV5-6	TRBJ2-7	TRBD1	once	CASSPQRRDRGHEQYF	TGTGCCAGCAGCCCGCAGAGGAGGGACAGGGGCCACGAGCAGTACTTC
TRBV27	TRBJ2-3	-	-	CASSLQVAASTDTQYF	TGTGCCAGCAGTTTACAGGTAGCGGCTAGCACAGATACGCAGTATTTT